Sequencing of this T cell receptor (beta chain) was carried out in a study of T cell responses to AZD1222 COVID-19 vaccine. Study-wide background: Timing groups of about 4 and about 12 weeks for second doses were pooled. Regarding the study as a whole: Mostly white British, mostly female donors; authors suggested clonal diversity may be underestimated. Vaccine-associated CD4 TCRs spanned spike, dominant at 160-218 and 743-854.

The ends were cut back, 3 bases at V and 0 bases at J, with 12 bases in the middle. The CDR3 is 17 amino acids. Germline V gives CDR1 LNHDA, CDR2 SQIVND (reference sequence). The repertoire was sequenced with immunoSEQ multiplex PCR; TCRdb's copy has only in-frame clones and lacks some. The data show under 55,000 clones, with around 80% seen just once and about 10% held by the top ten. As for this clone: Its cognate antigen is unknown.

Sequencing used peripheral blood, obtained on day 0 of AZD1222 vaccination. The sequence was collected from an adult in good health. The rearrangement uses TRBV19 and TRBJ1-6; no firm D call. CDR3: CASSIDGESSYNSPLHF. CDR3 in DNA: TGTGCCAGTAGTATTGATGGGGAAAGCTCCTATAATTCACCCCTCCACTTT. Filled out from reference TRBV19 and TRBJ1-6, the complete variable domain reads DGGITQSPKYLFRKEGQNVTLSCEQNLNHDAMYWYRQDPGQGLRLIYYSQIVNDFQKGDIAEGYSVSREKKESFPLTVTSAQKNPTAFYLCASSIDGESSYNSPLHFGNGTRLTVT.